This TCR beta chain was observed in a study of blood T cell repertoires in COVID-19. As for the study in general: From the United States, Italy and Spain came samples of acute and convalescent COVID-19. T cells, B-cell-depleted T cells, or PBMCs provided the cDNA or gDNA that served as material.

As processed by the authors: Reference gene primer amplification in the assay estimated nucleated cell counts. The repertoire was sequenced with immunoSEQ multiplex PCR; TCRdb's copy has only in-frame clones and lacks some. From that table come the V and J calls and clone size; the DNA was used to work out D and trimming. This table has about 34,000 clones, 90% appearing once. The sequenced sample was peripheral blood. The sequence was collected from an elderly man with acute or convalescent COVID-19.

As DNA, the CDR3 is TGTGCCAGCTCGCGGGGGGACCTTCGGGAGACCCAGTACTTC. It translates to CASSRGDLRETQYF. The gene calls are TRBV5-6 and TRBJ2-5; 8 positions match TRBD2. V lost 7 bases and J lost 5; bases outside the gene matches: 10. The CDR3 runs to 14 residues. The germline CDR1 and CDR2 sequences are SGHDT and YYEEEE.